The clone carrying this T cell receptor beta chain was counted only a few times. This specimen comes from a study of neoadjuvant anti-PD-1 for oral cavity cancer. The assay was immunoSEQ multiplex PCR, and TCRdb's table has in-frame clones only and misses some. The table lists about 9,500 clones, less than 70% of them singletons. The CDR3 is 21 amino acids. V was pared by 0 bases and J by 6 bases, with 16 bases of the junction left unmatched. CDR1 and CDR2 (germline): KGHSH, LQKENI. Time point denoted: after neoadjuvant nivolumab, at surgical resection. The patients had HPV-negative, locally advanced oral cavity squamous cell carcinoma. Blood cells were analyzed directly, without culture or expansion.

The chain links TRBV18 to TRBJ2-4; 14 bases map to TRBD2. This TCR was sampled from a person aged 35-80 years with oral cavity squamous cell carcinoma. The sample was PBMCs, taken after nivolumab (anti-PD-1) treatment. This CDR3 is CASSPPKGLAGAAGGGNIQYF. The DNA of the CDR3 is TGTGCCAGCTCACCACCCAAGGGACTAGCGGGGGCGGCGGGCGGAGGAAACATTCAGTACTTC.